A selection of T cell receptor beta chains follows, all from one sample in a study of shared clonotypes between healthy human individuals. TCRdb's copy holds only in-frame clones and misses some; the assay was immunoSEQ multiplex PCR. This sample has just over 2,000,000 clones, with approximately 95% found just once. The sample consisted of naive CD8+ T cells sorted from blood. The receptors stem from a man aged 18 to 35 in good health. Each CDR3 is given with its conserved first and last residue. The D gene is left open where the match is weak. A row's size may be missing; if present it is once, few, many or a size class.

d_gene | j_gene | v_gene | abundance | CDR3nt | CDR3aa
- | TRBJ1-5 | TRBV6-5 | - | TGTGCCAGCCTTGGAGCAGTTAGCAATCAGCCCCAGCATTTT | CASLGAVSNQPQHF
TRBD2 | TRBJ2-3 | TRBV9 | - | TGTGCCAGCAGCGTAGGGCTAGCGGGTTTCACAGATACGCAGTATTTT | CASSVGLAGFTDTQYF
- | TRBJ1-2 | TRBV10-3 | - | TGTGCCATCCGAGCAGGGTATTTTGACTATGGCTACACCTTC | CAIRAGYFDYGYTF
- | TRBJ2-7 | TRBV5-1 | - | TGCGCCAGCAGCCTGCTAGGGGATCTATTCTACGAGCAGTACTTC | CASSLLGDLFYEQYF
TRBD2 | TRBJ2-1 | TRBV9 | - | TGTGCCAGCAGCGTAGTGGGGACTAGCGGGACCCGCTCCTACAATGAGCAGTTCTTC | CASSVVGTSGTRSYNEQFF
- | TRBJ2-2 | TRBV27 | - | TGTGCCAGCAGTTTATCGGTAGATACCGGGGAGCTGTTTTTT | CASSLSVDTGELFF
TRBD1 | TRBJ2-7 | TRBV4-1 | - | TGCGCCAGCAGCCACGCCGACAGGGACTACGAGCAGTACTTC | CASSHADRDYEQYF
- | TRBJ2-3 | TRBV7-9 | - | TGTGCCAGCAGCCCACCGGGACGGACTAGCACAGATACGCAGTATTTT | CASSPPGRTSTDTQYF
- | TRBJ1-4 | TRBV21-1 | - | TGTGCCAGCAGCAAAGCGCTTTGCAGGGGGCGCTTTGAGGAAAAACTGTTTTTT | CASSKALCRGRFEEKLFF
- | TRBJ1-5 | TRBV28 | - | TGTGCCAGCAGTTTGCAGGTCGGCAATCAGCCCCAGCATTTT | CASSLQVGNQPQHF
TRBD1 | TRBJ1-5 | TRBV2 | - | TGTGCCAGCAGTGAAGAGTTATATGGGACAGAGAATCAGCCCCAGCATTTT | CASSEELYGTENQPQHF
TRBD1 | TRBJ2-7 | TRBV5-1 | once | TGCGCCAGCAGCGGGGGGACAGGAACCTACGAGCAGTACTTC | CASSGGTGTYEQYF
TRBD2 | TRBJ2-1 | TRBV7-8 | once | TGTGCCAGCAGCTTTTTGACTAGCGGGAGTAATGAGCAGTTCTTC | CASSFLTSGSNEQFF
TRBD2 | TRBJ2-3 | TRBV7-2 | - | TGTGCCAGCAGCTTTTCTAGCGGAGGCGATACGCAGTATTTT | CASSFSSGGDTQYF
- | TRBJ1-3 | TRBV29-1 | - | TGCAGCGTTGACAGCTCCAGCTCTGGAAACACCATATATTTT | CSVDSSSSGNTIYF
- | TRBJ1-1 | TRBV28 | - | TGTGCCAGCAGTTTGGGGGGCGGGAACACTGAAGCTTTCTTT | CASSLGGGNTEAFF
- | TRBJ2-7 | TRBV15 | - | TGTGCCACCAGCATCCCAGAGGGGTCCGAGCAGTACTTC | CATSIPEGSEQYF
- | TRBJ2-1 | TRBV10-1 | - | TGCGCCAGCAGTGAGTCGCGGACTAAAAATGAGCAGTTCTTC | CASSESRTKNEQFF
- | TRBJ2-5 | TRBV6-1 | - | TGTGCCAGCAGGGGCACAGTGGGGGGTCAAGAGACCCAGTACTTC | CASRGTVGGQETQYF
- | TRBJ1-2 | TRBV2 | - | TGTGCCAGCAGTCGAAAGGAAGAAATCTATGGCTACACCTTC | CASSRKEEIYGYTF
- | TRBJ2-1 | TRBV4-1 | - | TGCGCCAGCAGCCAAGTCCCCGACAGTCAGAATGAGCAGTTCTTC | CASSQVPDSQNEQFF
TRBD2 | TRBJ2-2 | TRBV27 | - | TGTGCCAGCAGTCCCCTGGGGCGGGAGGTGGTTACCGGGGAGCTGTTTTTT | CASSPLGREVVTGELFF
TRBD2 | TRBJ2-7 | TRBV2 | once | TGTGCCAGCAGTGAAGCGGGACTACACTACGAGCAGTACTTC | CASSEAGLHYEQYF
- | TRBJ1-4 | TRBV13 | - | TGTGCCAGCAGCCCCCAAGGGGAAAAACTGTTTTTT | CASSPQGEKLFF
TRBD2 | TRBJ2-3 | TRBV10-2 | - | TGCGCCAGCAGTGAGGGGGCGGGGGGGCCGCCAGATACGCAGTATTTT | CASSEGAGGPPDTQYF
- | TRBJ2-1 | TRBV14 | - | TGTGCCAGCAGCTCCCCGACAGGCTACAATGAGCAGTTCTTC | CASSSPTGYNEQFF
- | TRBJ1-1 | TRBV5-1 | - | TGCGCCAGCAGCTCCCTCCTTGATGGGCCTGAAGCTTTCTTT | CASSSLLDGPEAFF
- | TRBJ2-7 | TRBV10-1 | - | TGCGCCAGCAGGGCGGGACCCTCATACGAGCAGTACTTC | CASRAGPSYEQYF
- | TRBJ2-7 | TRBV6-6 | - | TGTGCCAGCAGTTACGGGATAGCGTCGGGCGAGCAGTACTTC | CASSYGIASGEQYF
- | TRBJ2-3 | TRBV27 | once | TGTGCCAGCAGTTTAGCGTCACGAACACATTATGCCACAGATACGCAGTATTTT | CASSLASRTHYATDTQYF
TRBD1 | TRBJ1-1 | TRBV29-1 | - | TGCAGCGTTCAAGAGGGGGCGTCGAACACTGAAGCTTTCTTT | CSVQEGASNTEAFF
- | TRBJ1-1 | TRBV21-1 | once | TGTGCCAGCAGCAAAAGGGGTAGGACTGAAGCTTTCTTT | CASSKRGRTEAFF
TRBD1 | TRBJ1-4 | TRBV27 | - | TGTGCCAGCAGTTTAGTAACCCCACAGGGGATGGGAAATGAAAAACTGTTTTTT | CASSLVTPQGMGNEKLFF
TRBD1 | TRBJ1-6 | TRBV4-1 | - | TGCGCCAGCAGCCAAGATCTCGGGACAGGGCATTCACCCCTCCACTTT | CASSQDLGTGHSPLHF
TRBD1 | TRBJ1-1 | TRBV27 | once | TGTGCCAGCGGGATAACAGGGGACACTGAAGCTTTCTTT | CASGITGDTEAFF
- | TRBJ1-1 | TRBV5-4 | - | TGTGCCAGCAGCCCACTGGACAGAGACACTGAAGCTTTCTTT | CASSPLDRDTEAFF
- | TRBJ1-2 | TRBV28 | - | TGTGCCAGCAGTTTATTATCCGGGACACACTATGGCTACACCTTC | CASSLLSGTHYGYTF
- | TRBJ2-1 | TRBV2 | - | TGTGCCAGCATCACCCTCGGGGGTGGCAATGAGCAGTTCTTC | CASITLGGGNEQFF
TRBD1 | TRBJ2-7 | TRBV6-1 | - | TGTGCCAGCCGGACAGGTTCGGTTGCCGAGCAGTACTTC | CASRTGSVAEQYF
TRBD2 | TRBJ2-1 | TRBV7-8 | - | TGTGCCAGCAGCTCCCAACTAGCGGGGCTTCCCTACAATGAGCAGTTCTTC | CASSSQLAGLPYNEQFF
- | TRBJ2-5 | TRBV6-1 | - | TGTGCCAGCAGTGAAGGGTGGCAGGAAGAGACCCAGTACTTC | CASSEGWQEETQYF
- | TRBJ2-3 | TRBV9 | - | TGTGCCAGCAGCGTAGCCGGGGCCCTTTTAGATGCTCCGTATTTT | CASSVAGALLDAPYF
TRBD1 | TRBJ2-3 | TRBV13 | - | TGTGCCAGCAGCCCACAGGGGACAGATACGCAGTATTTT | CASSPQGTDTQYF
- | TRBJ2-5 | TRBV2 | - | TGTGCCAGCAGTGAAGGGCCCATGGAAGAGACCCAGTACTTC | CASSEGPMEETQYF
TRBD2 | TRBJ2-5 | TRBV5-1 | - | TGCGCCAGCAGCCGGCCGGGACTAGCGGGGTACCAAGAGACCCAGTACTTC | CASSRPGLAGYQETQYF
- | TRBJ2-1 | TRBV19 | - | TGTGCCAGTAGTATAGACGGCGCCTACAATGAGCAGTTCTTC | CASSIDGAYNEQFF
TRBD2 | TRBJ2-5 | TRBV9 | - | TGTGCCAGCAGCGACGTAGCGGGAGGAGGAGAGACCCAGTACTTC | CASSDVAGGGETQYF
- | TRBJ1-1 | TRBV27 | - | TGTGCCAGCAGGGGAGGGGAAGTCGCTGAAGCTTTCTTT | CASRGGEVAEAFF
- | TRBJ2-7 | TRBV9 | - | TGTGCCAGCAGCGGGGGCTTGGGCGGCGGCTACGAGCAGTACTTC | CASSGGLGGGYEQYF
- | TRBJ1-5 | TRBV21-1 | - | TGTGCCAGCAGCGGATACCGGGACTCCCTTAATCAGCCCCAGCATTTT | CASSGYRDSLNQPQHF
TRBD2 | TRBJ2-2 | TRBV4-3 | - | TGCGCCAGCAGCCTTGACACCGCGGGGGGAGCGAACACCGGGGAGCTGTTTTTT | CASSLDTAGGANTGELFF
- | TRBJ1-1 | TRBV7-6 | - | TGTGCCAGCAGCTTAGGGGGGGCTAGCACTGAAGCTTTCTTT | CASSLGGASTEAFF
- | TRBJ1-4 | TRBV29-1 | - | TGCAGCGTCCGAGTAGCCTCAACTAATGAAAAACTGTTTTTT | CSVRVASTNEKLFF
TRBD2 | TRBJ2-7 | TRBV13 | - | TGTGCCAGCAGCTTAAGGGGCGGGAGTGGCTACGAGCAGTACTTC | CASSLRGGSGYEQYF
- | TRBJ2-6 | TRBV19 | - | TGTGCCAGTAGTATAATGGACAGTTTATTCTCTGGGGCCAACGTCCTGACTTTC | CASSIMDSLFSGANVLTF
TRBD1 | TRBJ2-2 | TRBV10-1 | - | TGCGCCAGCAGTCAGGGACAGGGGCACGCGAACACCGGGGAGCTGTTTTTT | CASSQGQGHANTGELFF
TRBD1 | TRBJ1-4 | TRBV25-1 | - | TGTGCCAGCAGTGAATTCCCCCAGGGGGCGGTTAATGAAAAACTGTTTTTT | CASSEFPQGAVNEKLFF